The 15 T cell receptor beta chains in this list originate from one sample, sequenced in a study of blood T cells in healthy people across ages. Next came a second PCR, run for roughly 6 to 11 cycles, which used a sample-barcoded 5' primer along with a J-beta primer mix. From the 5' RACE reads, TCRdb called clonotypes with MiXCR, one entry per CDR3 protein. The sample holds 1.5 million to 2 million distinct CDR3 sequences, 30% to 40% seen once. Sequencing input: blood. These receptors were collected from a human donor in good health.

The V and J genes are TRBV7-2 and TRBJ1-2, with unresolved D. This CDR3 comprises 15 residues. Germline V gene sequence: CDR1 SGHTA, CDR2 FQGNSA. The V and J ends lost 5 bases and 4 bases respectively, with 17 bases between them. The DNA for the CDR3 is TGTGCCAGCAGCGTCCCACCGGACGGGGTCTATGGCTACACCTTC. It codes for CASSVPPDGVYGYTF.

This rearrangement joins TRBV28 to TRBJ2-1, with 9 bases fitting TRBD1. Per germline, CDR1 MDHEN and CDR2 SYDVKM. This CDR3 spans 16 amino acids. With 3 bases clipped from V and 2 bases from J, the junction kept 5 bases outside the gene matches. CDR3 in DNA: TGTGCCAGCAGTTTGTTGGGACAGGGTCCCTACAATGAGCAGTTCTTC. Protein sequence: CASSLLGQGPYNEQFF.

The rearrangement joins TRBV10-3 to TRBJ2-2; D is undetermined. V was pared by 11 bases and J by 0 bases, with 7 bases between. CDR3 size: 12 residues. Per the germline V gene, CDR1 is ENHRY and CDR2 is SYGVKD. The CDR3 reads CAVRANTGELFF. CDR3 nucleotide sequence: TGTGCCGTCCGCGCGAACACCGGGGAGCTGTTTTTT.

The chain couples TRBV28 to TRBJ2-7; 9 bases are a match to TRBD1. This CDR3 contains 13 residues. The V gene's germline CDR1 is MDHEN and CDR2 SYDVKM. V lost 6 bases and J lost 9; bases outside the gene matches: 9. This chain's CDR3 is CASRGQGEDWQYF. CDR3 DNA: TGTGCCAGCAGGGGACAGGGAGAAGATTGGCAGTACTTC.

This clonotype was detected a few times. This chain connects TRBV11-3 to TRBJ2-5; D is unclear. V was shortened by 0 bases and J by 7 bases, with 15 bases between the two germline ends. The germline V gene encodes CDR1 SGHNT and CDR2 YENEEA. There are 15 residues in the CDR3. CDR3 sequence (DNA): TGTGCCAGCAGCTTAGACGGAACGTCATCGGGGACCCAGTACTTC. It translates to CASSLDGTSSGTQYF.

The chain uses TRBV12-3 or TRBV12-4 and TRBJ2-5, with 8 bases that match TRBD2. V gave up 2 bases and J gave up 4 bases; unmatched junction bases: 3. The CDR3 extends over 14 amino acids. The CDR3: CASSLTAGVETQYF. CDR3 DNA sequence: TGTGCCAGCAGTTTAACAGCGGGGGTAGAGACCCAGTACTTC.

CDR3 residues: CAISEHGQPQHF. The CDR3 bases are TGTGCCATCAGTGAACACGGTCAGCCCCAGCATTTT. J is TRBJ1-5 and V is TRBV10-3; D gene ambiguous. The CDR3 is 12 residues long. Trimming took 3 bases from V and 6 from J, leaving 6 bases between them. Germline V gene lookup returns CDR1 ENHRY and CDR2 SYGVKD.

The V call is TRBV29-1, the J call TRBJ2-1; D possibly corresponds to TRBD1 (5 bases). The CDR3 loop spans 14 amino acids. The germline gives CDR1 SQVTM, CDR2 ANQGSEA. V dropped 6 bases and J dropped 0 bases, with 12 bases sitting between them. The CDR3 DNA follows: TGCAGCGTCCCGACAGCAAGCTCCTACAATGAGCAGTTCTTC. Translation gives CSVPTASSYNEQFF.

The table lists this clonotype with a count of one. Given a much more abundant clone one base away, this may be a read error. The chain employs TRBV7-2 and TRBJ2-4, with TRBD2 identical over 8 bases. Germline trimming cut 4 bases from V and 9 bases from J; bases unmatched to any gene: 11. Germline V lookup: CDR1 SGHTA, CDR2 FQGNSA. The CDR3 sequence is 15 residues long. This chain's CDR3 is CTSSSSGPGLSIQYF. CDR3 DNA sequence: TGTACCAGCAGCTCTAGCGGGCCCGGACTAAGCATTCAGTACTTC.

Concerning this clonotype itself: A much larger clone is a single base away; this may be a read error. V is TRBV24-1 and J is TRBJ2-2; D unresolved. The CDR3 spans 14 residues. Germline assignment: CDR1 KGHDR and CDR2 SFDVKD. CDR3 protein: CATRDLQDTGELFF. CDR3 DNA: TGTGCCACCAGGGATTTGCAGGACACCGGGGAGCTGTTTTTT.

J is TRBJ2-1 and V is TRBV9, with D hard to call. The CDR3 runs 16 residues. Germline V CDR1 and CDR2: SGDLS, YYNGEE. Trimming took 4 bases from V and 3 from J, leaving 17 bases between them. CDR3 sequence: CASSIYSRSYYNEQFF. CDR3 DNA sequence: TGTGCCAGCAGCATTTACAGCCGAAGTTACTACAATGAGCAGTTCTTC.

The genes are TRBV4-2 and TRBJ2-3; D gene uncertain. CDR3 length: 17 residues. Trimming stripped 0 bases from V and 0 bases from J, with 13 bases between. Germline-derived CDR1 and CDR2 are LGHNA and YNFKEQ. The CDR3: CASSQELAGGSTDTQYF. The CDR3 DNA sequence: TGTGCCAGCAGCCAAGAACTCGCTGGCGGAAGCACAGATACGCAGTATTTT.

This clonotype was picked up a small number of times. The chain has TRBV12-3 or TRBV12-4 and TRBJ2-5; D tentatively fits TRBD1 or TRBD2 (6 bases each). The CDR3 consists of 14 residues. Trimming left V 3 bases short and J 4 bases short, with 12 bases between. The CDR3 bases are TGTGCCAGCAGTTTGAGGGGGGCCTTAGAGACCCAGTACTTC. It yields the protein CASSLRGALETQYF.

About this clonotype itself: Sequence at one end of the junction differs from germline and may be a read error. The V call is TRBV7-2, the J call TRBJ1-1; D call uncertain. Per the germline V gene, CDR1 is SGHTA and CDR2 is FQGNSA. This CDR3 comprises 15 residues. This CDR3 is CASGLIGSGYTEAFF. Written as DNA, the CDR3 is TGTGCCAGCGGCTTAATAGGGTCGGGGTACACTGAAGCTTTCTTT.

There are a few counts of this clonotype. The chain uses TRBV20-1 and TRBJ1-2, with TRBD1 identical over 9 bases. Germline-derived CDR1 and CDR2 are DFQATT and SNEGSKA (reference sequence). CDR3 length: 14 amino acids. V gave up 6 bases and J gave up 2 bases; unmatched junction bases: 7. The CDR3 nucleotides read TGCAGTGCCTTACAGGGGGCGAACAACTATGGCTACACCTTC. Encoded protein: CSALQGANNYGYTF.